The 9 T cell receptor beta chains reported below all come from one sample, sequenced in a study of PD-L1 blockade in urothelial cancer. The table came from immunoSEQ multiplex PCR; TCRdb's copy has only in-frame clones and leaves some out. Among some 57,000 clones, 84% were seen once, and the ten largest hold approximately 1.3%. Time point specified: pretreatment peripheral blood. The starting material was PBMCs, obtained around atezolizumab (anti-PD-L1) treatment. The receptor set was obtained from a man aged 50 to 60 with urothelial cancer.

This clone has only one observation. The chain has TRBV19 and TRBJ1-1; 7 bases align to TRBD1. The CDR3 runs to 18 residues. V shed 6 bases and J 1 base; nucleotides not matched to a gene: 17. Germline assignment: CDR1 LNHDA and CDR2 SQIVND (reference sequence). The CDR3 is CASSIPTGSRTPNTEAFF. In nucleotides, the CDR3 is TGTGCCAGTAGCATCCCGACAGGGAGCCGTACCCCGAACACTGAAGCTTTCTTT.

The V gene is TRBV2, the J gene TRBJ1-2; 9 positions match TRBD1. The CDR3 length is 14 residues. Germline V gives CDR1 SNHLY, CDR2 FYNNEI. The V and J ends lost 8 bases and 4 bases, in that order; junction bases with no gene match: 8. The CDR3 bases are TGTGCCAGCGGTTTGGGGACAGGGCTCTATGGCTACACCTTC. It specifies CASGLGTGLYGYTF.

V is TRBV6-1 and J is TRBJ1-1; TRBD1 agrees at 10 bases. With V trimmed by 4 bases and J by 6 bases, 8 bases remained unmatched. The CDR3 loop spans 15 amino acids. Germline loops: CDR1 MNHNS, CDR2 SASEGT. The CDR3 bases are TGTGCCAGCAGTGCTAACCACGGGACAGGGGCTGAAGCTTTCTTT. Protein: CASSANHGTGAEAFF.

The CDR3 DNA is TGTGCCAGCAGCTCCGGACAGGGGAGAGATACGCAGTATTTT. Translation: CASSSGQGRDTQYF. The gene calls are TRBV5-4 and TRBJ2-3, with TRBD1 matching over 9 bases. Per the germline V gene, CDR1 is SGHNT and CDR2 is YYREEE (reference sequence). With 3 bases clipped from V and 5 bases from J, the junction kept 4 bases outside the gene matches. This CDR3 has 14 amino acids. Based on the CDR3 plus reference TRBV5-4 and TRBJ2-3, the full variable domain is ETGVTQSPTHLIKTRGQQVTLRCSSQSGHNTVSWYQQALGQGPQFIFQYYREEENGRGNFPPRFSGLQFPNYSSELNVNALELDDSALYLCASSSGQGRDTQYFGPGTRLTVL.

The chain links TRBV9 to TRBJ2-7, with TRBD1 matching over 8 bases. Looked up from germline, CDR1 is SGDLS and CDR2 is YYNGEE. With V trimmed by 6 bases and J by 3 bases, 11 bases remained unmatched. The CDR3 totals 15 residues. DNA of the CDR3: TGTGCCAGCACCTTTCAACCAGGGGGCCTCTACGAGCAGTACTTC. Its translation is CASTFQPGGLYEQYF.

The count of this clone is one. V usage is TRBV29-1 and J usage is TRBJ1-3; 11 positions agree with TRBD1. The CDR3 extends over 14 amino acids. The ends lost 7 bases at V and 1 base at J; junction bases unmatched: 3. Germline CDR1 reads SQVTM; CDR2 reads ANQGSEA. In nucleotides, the CDR3 is TGCAGCGGAGGGACAGGGGGATCTGGAAACACCATATATTTT. Its protein product is CSGGTGGSGNTIYF.

The chain's CDR3 is CASSGWTSGGRYSTDTQYF. The CDR3 DNA sequence: TGTGCCAGCAGTGGGTGGACTAGCGGGGGGCGGTATAGCACAGATACGCAGTATTTT. The chain couples TRBV2 to TRBJ2-3, with 14 bases aligning to TRBD2. Germline V gene sequence: CDR1 SNHLY, CDR2 FYNNEI. The CDR3 extends over 19 amino acids. Trimming removed 4 bases from V and 0 bases from J; junction bases left unmatched: 9.

The chain couples TRBV15 to TRBJ2-3; the match to TRBD1 covers 10 bases. The CDR3 runs 17 residues. Germline CDR1 is LNHNV and CDR2 is YYDKDF (reference sequence). Unmatched junction bases numbered 8, after V lost 0 bases and J lost 5 bases. DNA of the CDR3: TGTGCCACCAGCAGAGATCTCGGGACAGGGGTGATAGATACGCAGTATTTT. It specifies CATSRDLGTGVIDTQYF.

Remarks on this clone: Sequence at one end of the junction differs from germline and may be a read error. This rearrangement joins TRBV7-7 to TRBJ2-1; no firm D call. Germline CDR1 SSHAT, CDR2 FNYEAQ (reference sequence). The CDR3 covers 14 residues. The CDR3 here is CASSLGPGYNEQFF. CDR3 coding DNA: TGTGCTAGCAGCTTAGGCCCAGGCTACAATGAGCAGTTCTTC.